This T cell receptor beta chain appears in the sequencing data of a study of CD8 T cells in Susac syndrome. RNA totalling roughly 0.5 to 1 ug underwent reverse transcription with random hexamers. A single record per CDR3 protein comes from TCRdb applying MiXCR to the immunoSEQ multiplex PCR reads. The table has 120,000 or so distinct CDR3 sequences, around 95% seen once; the top ten hold around 0.21%. This receptor was obtained from a human donor with Susac syndrome. The specimen sequenced was CD8+ T cells from PBMCs.

The CDR3 region is CASSRRDRSYEQYF. CDR3 nucleotide sequence: TGCGCCAGCAGCCGCCGGGACAGGTCCTACGAGCAGTACTTC. V gene TRBV4-1 combines with J gene TRBJ2-7; 8 nucleotides align to TRBD1. CDR3 length equals 14 residues. With 4 bases clipped from V and 1 base from J, the junction kept 3 bases outside the gene matches. Germline CDR1 reads MGHRA; CDR2 reads YSYEKL.